Listed below are T cell receptor beta chains from one sample, sequenced in a study of cytomegalovirus exposure and HLA in healthy donors. Sequencing was performed with immunoSEQ multiplex PCR; in TCRdb, only in-frame clones are kept and a portion is missing. The sample has about 160,000 clones, roughly 80% seen once. Input material: PBMCs. These receptor sequences come from a male donor in good health and CMV-seropositive. Both conserved end residues are part of each CDR3. The order of the fields is V gene, clone size, D gene, J gene, CDR3 length, CDR3 DNA, CDR3 protein. A D gene is named only where the DNA matches it firmly. A clone size is listed for some rows: how often the clone was seen (once, few, many), or a class if it is expanded.

>TRBV27|-|-|TRBJ1-2|14
TGTGCCAGCAGTTTTCGGGAAGCTAACTATGGCTACACCTTC
CASSFREANYGYTF
>TRBV19|-|TRBD1|TRBJ2-1|14
TGTGCCAGTCGGGGACAGGGGCTAAACAATGAGCAGTTCTTC
CASRGQGLNNEQFF
>TRBV13|-|-|TRBJ2-2|15
TGTGCCAGCAGCTTATTTTCGGGGAACACCGGGGAGCTGTTTTTT
CASSLFSGNTGELFF
>TRBV29-1|once|TRBD2|TRBJ2-1|16
TGCAGCGTACGACCTAGCGGGAGAGGCTCCTACAATGAGCAGTTCTTC
CSVRPSGRGSYNEQFF
>TRBV9|-|TRBD2|TRBJ2-5|13
TGTGCCAGCAGCGCCGGGGGGGGAGAGACCCAGTACTTC
CASSAGGGETQYF
>TRBV27|-|TRBD1|TRBJ1-3|16
TGTGCCAGCAGTCCCTGGACAGGACGCTCTGGAAACACCATATATTTT
CASSPWTGRSGNTIYF
>TRBV27|-|-|TRBJ1-1|15
TGTGCCAGCAGTTTACTCAGGGGAGGGTACACTGAAGCTTTCTTT
CASSLLRGGYTEAFF
>TRBV28|-|TRBD1|TRBJ2-7|15
TGTGCCAGCAGTTCGGGACAGACCAGCTCCTACGAGCAGTACTTC
CASSSGQTSSYEQYF
>TRBV6-6|-|-|TRBJ2-7|13
TGTGCCAGCAGTTACTCTCGGGGCTACGAGCAGTACTTC
CASSYSRGYEQYF
>TRBV6-4|-|-|TRBJ2-2|13
TGTGCCAGCAGTGACTCTAGCACCGGGGAGCTGTTTTTT
CASSDSSTGELFF
>TRBV29-1|few|-|TRBJ2-7|12
TGCAGCGTTGCTGGGGCCTCCTACGAGCAGTACTTC
CSVAGASYEQYF
>TRBV2|once|-|TRBJ1-6|14
TGTGCCAGTAGAACAGGGTCTACAAATTCACCCCTCCACTTT
CASRTGSTNSPLHF
>TRBV6-6|-|TRBD2|TRBJ2-1|16
TGTGCCAGCAATCCGGTTAAGCGGGAGGGGGACAATGAGCAGTTCTTC
CASNPVKREGDNEQFF
>TRBV4-3|few|TRBD1|TRBJ1-4|16
TGCGCCAGCAGCCATGGAACAGGGGGCTTGTTTGAAAAACTGTTTTTT
CASSHGTGGLFEKLFF
>TRBV29-1|-|TRBD2|TRBJ2-1|17
TGCAGCGTGGTAGAAAGCGGGAGGGCCGACTGGTACAATGAGCAGTTCTTC
CSVVESGRADWYNEQFF
>TRBV6-5|-|TRBD1|TRBJ1-5|15
TGTGCCAGCAGCCTCGGGACAGGGGAAGGTCAGCCCCAGCATTTT
CASSLGTGEGQPQHF
>TRBV11-3|-|TRBD2|TRBJ2-1|16
TGTGCCAGCAGCCCCAGTGGGATGGTAGCGGGGGATGAGCAGTTCTTC
CASSPSGMVAGDEQFF
>TRBV5-5|-|TRBD1|TRBJ2-1|15
TGTGCCAGCAGCTTGGAGGGACAGGGTCGGAATGAGCAGTTCTTC
CASSLEGQGRNEQFF
>TRBV7-3|-|TRBD2|TRBJ2-5|18
TGTGCCAGCAGCTTAAACCCACTAGCGGGAGGGCCGGGAGAGACCCAGTACTTC
CASSLNPLAGGPGETQYF
>TRBV7-3|-|TRBD1|TRBJ2-1|19
TGTGCCAGCAGCATAGAGACAGGGTCCGTGGGTATCGTCTACAATGAGCAGTTCTTC
CASSIETGSVGIVYNEQFF
>TRBV27|-|TRBD1|TRBJ2-5|14
TGTGCCAGCAGTAGGGGGCGGACCAAAGAGACCCAGTACTTC
CASSRGRTKETQYF
>TRBV28|-|-|TRBJ1-2|12
TGTGCCAGCAAACAGTTACTCTATGGCTACACCTTC
CASKQLLYGYTF
>TRBV29-1|-|TRBD2|TRBJ2-2|15
TGCAGCGTTGGGACTAGCGGGACTGGGACCGGGGAGCTGTTTTTT
CSVGTSGTGTGELFF
>TRBV6-5|-|-|TRBJ1-1|15
TGTGCCAGCAGTTACTCGGCTCTGATGAACACTGAAGCTTTCTTT
CASSYSALMNTEAFF
>TRBV28|-|TRBD1|TRBJ1-2|16
TGTGCCAGCAGTCCACCCGCGGGACAGGGTTTACGTGGCTACACCTTC
CASSPPAGQGLRGYTF
>TRBV14|-|-|TRBJ2-7|15
TGTGCCAGCAGCCCGCGACGGCGTCCCGACTACGAGCAGTACTTC
CASSPRRRPDYEQYF
>TRBV25-1|-|TRBD2|TRBJ2-7|14
TGTGCCAGCAGTGACGGACTAGCGGGGTACGAGCAGTACTTC
CASSDGLAGYEQYF
>TRBV11-2|-|-|TRBJ1-5|16
TGTGCCAGCAGCCCGGCCCACAGGGATAGCAATCAGCCCCAGCATTTT
CASSPAHRDSNQPQHF
>TRBV14|few|-|TRBJ2-2|15
TGTGCCAGCAGCCAAGGGGGCGCCTTGGCCGGGGAGCTGTTTTTT
CASSQGGALAGELFF
>TRBV2|-|-|TRBJ1-1|13
TGTGCCAGCAGTGATAACAGGGACACTGAAGCTTTCTTT
CASSDNRDTEAFF
>TRBV19|-|-|TRBJ1-1|14
TGTGCCAGTAGTATGGGCAGACAGATCACTGAAGCTTTCTTT
CASSMGRQITEAFF
>TRBV4-2|once|TRBD2|TRBJ2-1|10
TGTGCCAGCGCGGGGGATGAGCAGTTCTTC
CASAGDEQFF
>TRBV30|-|TRBD1|TRBJ1-2|11
TGTGCCTATGGGACAGCCTATGGCTACACCTTC
CAYGTAYGYTF
>TRBV7-9|-|TRBD2|TRBJ2-5|16
TGTGCCAGCAGCCCAACACTAGCGGGAGGACAGGAGACCCAGTACTTC
CASSPTLAGGQETQYF
>TRBV13|few|-|TRBJ2-7|14
TGTGCCAGCAGCTTAGGACAGGTGGCCTACGAGCAGTACTTC
CASSLGQVAYEQYF
>TRBV21-1|-|-|TRBJ2-3|16
TGTGCCAGCAGCCCAGGGTCCAAGGCTGGCACAGATACGCAGTATTTT
CASSPGSKAGTDTQYF
>TRBV9|-|TRBD2|TRBJ2-3|18
TGTGCCAGCAGCTTAGCGGCGGGAGGGTGGGTGGTGCCAGATACGCAGTATTTT
CASSLAAGGWVVPDTQYF
>TRBV30|-|TRBD1|TRBJ1-2|12
TGTGCCTCCCCCGTAGGGGGCGGTGGCTACACCTTC
CASPVGGGGYTF
>TRBV11-2|-|-|TRBJ2-7|14
TGTGCCAGCAGCTTAGGAGTACCCTCCTACGAGCAGTACTTC
CASSLGVPSYEQYF
>TRBV2|-|-|TRBJ2-3|14
TGTGCCAGCAGGGGGAGAGGGAACACAGATACGCAGTATTTT
CASRGRGNTDTQYF
>TRBV6-1|-|TRBD2|TRBJ2-5|15
TGTGCCAGCAGGGGTAGCGGGAGGACACAAGAGACCCAGTACTTC
CASRGSGRTQETQYF
>TRBV19|once|TRBD2|TRBJ2-7|14
TGTGCCAGTAGTTTGGGACTACCGTCGGACGAGCAGTACTTC
CASSLGLPSDEQYF
>TRBV29-1|-|TRBD1|TRBJ2-3|14
TGCAGCGCTGGGCGACAGGGGCACACAGATACGCAGTATTTT
CSAGRQGHTDTQYF
>TRBV11-2|-|TRBD2|TRBJ2-7|15
TGTGCCAGCAGCATTAGGACTAGCGGGTCCTACGAGCAGTACTTC
CASSIRTSGSYEQYF
>TRBV5-1|-|TRBD1|TRBJ1-1|14
TGCGCCAGCAGCTTGGACGGACAGGACACTGAAGCTTTCTTT
CASSLDGQDTEAFF
>TRBV5-1|-|-|TRBJ2-7|16
TGCGCCAGCAGCCCGCGGGCGGCGGGCCCGAATCACGAGCAGTACTTC
CASSPRAAGPNHEQYF
>TRBV5-1|-|TRBD2|TRBJ2-1|16
TGCGCCAGCAGCTTGGTTGCTAGCGGGAGTTACAATGAGCAGTTCTTC
CASSLVASGSYNEQFF
>TRBV7-8|-|-|TRBJ2-1|15
TGTGCCAGCAGCTTAGGATTGGGGGCGCAGAATGAGCAGTTCTTC
CASSLGLGAQNEQFF
>TRBV29-1|-|-|TRBJ2-7|13
TGCAGCGTTAGAACGAGATCGGGTTACGAGCAGTACTTC
CSVRTRSGYEQYF
>TRBV19|few|-|TRBJ1-2|13
TGTGCCAGTAGTATAGGGGCAAGCTATGGCTACACCTTC
CASSIGASYGYTF
>TRBV5-5|-|TRBD2|TRBJ2-4|19
TGTGCCAGCAGCGGAATTACTAGCGGGAGGGCCAATGTCAAAAACATTCAGTACTTC
CASSGITSGRANVKNIQYF
>TRBV19|-|-|TRBJ1-1|16
TGTGCCAGTACCACCCCGAGACAGACAATGAACACTGAAGCTTTCTTT
CASTTPRQTMNTEAFF
>TRBV9|-|TRBD1|TRBJ1-3|15
TGTGCCAGCAGCTTGGACAGGGCCTCTGGAAACACCATATATTTT
CASSLDRASGNTIYF
>TRBV28|once|-|TRBJ2-1|12
TGTGCCAGCAGAACGGGACCCTGGGGGGGCATCTTC
CASRTGPWGGIF
>TRBV28|-|TRBD1|TRBJ1-2|13
TGTGCCAGCACTAGGGACAGGGGGGATGGCTACACCTTC
CASTRDRGDGYTF
>TRBV5-6|few|-|TRBJ2-1|15
TGTGCCAGCAGCCGCCGGGAAGGAGTTAGCCGTGAGCAGTTCTTC
CASSRREGVSREQFF